Following are 27 T cell receptor beta chains from one sample sequenced in a study of cytomegalovirus exposure and HLA in healthy donors. Primers included in the PCR were 60 Vbeta and 13 Jbeta primers. The data were produced by immunoSEQ multiplex PCR, yet TCRdb's version contains in-frame clones alone and is incomplete. Here the sample spans approximately 88,000 clones, 60% to 75% being singletons. Specimen: PBMCs. These TCRs come from a man between 60 and 70 years old in good health and CMV-seronegative.

This chain uses TRBV28 with TRBJ1-6, with TRBD1 matching over 7 bases. The CDR3 contains 15 residues. The germline V gene encodes CDR1 MDHEN and CDR2 SYDVKM. Trimming at V came to 8 bases and at J to 7 bases, leaving 11 bases not matched to a gene. CDR3 bases: TGTGCCAGCCAAAACCCAGGGGGTCTAAATTCACCCCTCCACTTT. As protein: CASQNPGGLNSPLHF.

The chain links TRBV11-3 to TRBJ1-1; D might be TRBD1 (6 bases). Per the germline V gene, CDR1 is SGHNT and CDR2 is YENEEA. The V and J ends lost 0 bases and 11 bases respectively, with 16 bases between them. The CDR3 length is 14 residues. The CDR3 DNA reads TGTGCCAGCAGCTTAGATTTAGGGGGGGCGTATGCTTTCTTT. Protein product: CASSLDLGGAYAFF.

In the case of this clone: The junction differs from germline at one of its ends, possibly a read error. The chain has TRBV7-9 and TRBJ2-7; D possibly corresponds to TRBD2 (5 bases). The CDR3 runs 11 residues. The germline V gene has CDR1 SEHNR and CDR2 FQNEAQ (reference sequence). The CDR3 region has the DNA TGTTCCAGCAGCCCCCTAGCCGAGCAGTACTTC. Amino acids: CSSSPLAEQYF.

The J gene is TRBJ1-6, the V gene TRBV6-1; D gene unclear. Trimming took off 10 bases at V and 7 bases at J, with 17 bases between the two ends. Germline assignment: CDR1 MNHNS and CDR2 SASEGT. The CDR3 is 14 residues long. CDR3 sequence (DNA): TGTGCCAATTCCCCCATGGCGGGAAATTCACCCCTCCACTTT. Its protein is CANSPMAGNSPLHF.

Only a few counts were recorded for this clone. This chain connects TRBV18 to TRBJ1-2; TRBD1 matches 9 bases. CDR3 length equals 15 residues. The V and J ends lost 5 bases and 0 bases, in that order; junction bases with no gene match: 4. The V gene's germline CDR1 is KGHSH and CDR2 LQKENI. In DNA form, the CDR3 reads TGTGCCAGCTCATTCGGACAGGGGTCTAACTATGGCTACACCTTC. Translating it yields CASSFGQGSNYGYTF. The full variable domain, with the rest looked up from reference TRBV18 and TRBJ1-2, is NAGVMQNPRHLVRRRGQEARLRCSPMKGHSHVYWYRQLPEEGLKFMVYLQKENIIDESGMPKERFSAEFPKEGPSILRIQQVVRGDSAAYFCASSFGQGSNYGYTFGSGTRLTVV.

Only a few counts were recorded for this clone. This chain links TRBV18 with TRBJ2-3, with 12 bases aligning to TRBD2. The CDR3 covers 15 residues. The germline gives CDR1 KGHSH, CDR2 LQKENI. V shed 2 bases and J 5 bases; nucleotides not matched to a gene: 2. CDR3 nucleotide sequence: TGTGCCAGCTCACCAGGACTAGCGGGACAAGATACGCAGTATTTT. Its protein product is CASSPGLAGQDTQYF. Full variable domain (missing parts from reference TRBV18 and TRBJ2-3): NAGVMQNPRHLVRRRGQEARLRCSPMKGHSHVYWYRQLPEEGLKFMVYLQKENIIDESGMPKERFSAEFPKEGPSILRIQQVVRGDSAAYFCASSPGLAGQDTQYFGPGTRLTVL.

V is TRBV10-3 and J is TRBJ2-3; 9 bases line up with TRBD2. CDR3 length: 17 amino acids. V lost 2 bases, J lost 3 bases, and 9 bases stayed unmatched. Germline V gene lookup returns CDR1 ENHRY and CDR2 SYGVKD. This chain's CDR3 is CAISEAIAGAGTDTQYF. As DNA, the CDR3 is TGTGCCATCAGTGAGGCAATAGCGGGAGCGGGGACAGATACGCAGTATTTT.

This chain joins TRBV19 and TRBJ2-3; 10 bases map to TRBD2. The ends lost 5 bases at V and 2 bases at J; junction bases unmatched: 4. This CDR3 has 15 amino acids. The germline V gene encodes CDR1 LNHDA and CDR2 SQIVND (reference sequence). The CDR3 is CASSRTSGFTDTQYF. DNA for the CDR3: TGTGCCAGTAGTCGGACTAGCGGATTCACAGATACGCAGTATTTT.

The chain couples TRBV13 to TRBJ2-6; unclear D gene. The CDR3 has 16 residues. V lost 10 bases and J lost 0, with 16 bases in between. CDR1 is PRHDT, CDR2 FYEKMQ, per germline (reference sequence). The CDR3, as DNA: TGTGCCACCAATGCCGGCAGACACTCTGGGGCCAACGTCCTGACTTTC. Translation: CATNAGRHSGANVLTF.

This chain joins TRBV10-2 and TRBJ1-2; D is unclear. From germline, CDR1 is WSHSY and CDR2 SAAADI. V was cut by 0 bases and J by 2 bases, with 7 bases left in between. This CDR3 region has 14 residues. CDR3 sequence: CASSESLQNYGYTF. CDR3 in DNA: TGCGCCAGCAGTGAGTCATTACAGAACTATGGCTACACCTTC.

CDR3 sequence: CASSQDLTSGRDTQYF. Written as DNA, the CDR3 is TGTGCCAGCAGCCAAGATCTAACTAGCGGGAGGGATACGCAGTATTTT. J is TRBJ2-3 and V is TRBV4-2; 12 bases match TRBD2. CDR1 LGHNA and CDR2 YNFKEQ come from the germline V gene. V was pared by 0 bases and J by 6 bases, with 4 bases of the junction left unmatched. CDR3 length: 16 residues.

The chain couples TRBV11-3 to TRBJ2-5; 11 bases fit TRBD2. The CDR3 is 18 amino acids. CDR1 and CDR2 (germline): SGHNT, YENEEA. V shed 1 base and J 2 bases; nucleotides not matched to a gene: 9. CDR3: CASSLGLAGGIKQETQYF. For the CDR3, the DNA is TGTGCCAGCAGCTTAGGGCTAGCGGGAGGCATTAAGCAAGAGACCCAGTACTTC. The full variable domain, completed using reference TRBV11-3 and TRBJ2-5, is EAGVVQSPRYKIIEKKQPVAFWCNPISGHNTLYWYLQNLGQGPELLIRYENEEAVDDSQLPKDRFSAERLKGVDSTLKIQPAELGDSAVYLCASSLGLAGGIKQETQYFGPGTRLLVL.

This clone was observed a few times. At one boundary the junction diverges from the germline segment, which might be a read error. The chain links TRBV7-7 to TRBJ2-5, with TRBD1 matching over 8 bases. Germline CDR1 SSHAT, CDR2 FNYEAQ (reference sequence). The CDR3 contains 14 residues. The DNA of the CDR3 is TGTGCTAGCAGCGCGGGACAGGACGAAGAGACCCAGTACTTC. Translation: CASSAGQDEETQYF.

The gene calls are TRBV28 and TRBJ2-2; 7 nucleotides line up with TRBD1. This CDR3 has 14 residues. Germline V lookup: CDR1 MDHEN, CDR2 SYDVKM. Trimming took 5 bases from V and 7 from J; bases not matched to a gene: 7. CDR3 in DNA: TGTGCCAGCAGTAACTTACAGGGGATCGGGGAGCTGTTTTTT. Its protein is CASSNLQGIGELFF. Together with reference TRBV28 and TRBJ2-2, the CDR3 gives the full variable domain: DVKVTQSSRYLVKRTGEKVFLECVQDMDHENMFWYRQDPGLGLRLIYFSYDVKMKEKGDIPEGYSVSREKKERFSLILESASTNQTSMYLCASSNLQGIGELFFGEGSRLTVL.

The chain carries TRBV5-5 and TRBJ1-3, with no clear D. This CDR3 is 13 amino acids long. Trimming stripped 4 bases from V and 0 bases from J, with 5 bases between. CDR1 SGHKS and CDR2 YYEKEE come from the germline V gene (reference sequence). The CDR3 DNA sequence: TGTGCCAGCAGCCTCTACTCTGGAAACACCATATATTTT. It is translated as CASSLYSGNTIYF.

The gene calls are TRBV6-6 and TRBJ1-2; D gene ambiguous. The CDR3 covers 15 residues. The germline CDR1 and CDR2 sequences are MNHNY and SVGAGI (reference sequence). V was cut by 2 bases and J by 4 bases, with 14 bases left in between. CDR3 sequence reads: CASSYLLGNPYGYTF. The CDR3 DNA reads as TGTGCCAGCAGTTACCTACTCGGGAATCCCTATGGCTACACCTTC.

The chain joins TRBV27 to TRBJ1-2, with D perhaps matching TRBD1 (5 bases). Trimming removed 5 bases at V and 5 bases at J, with 12 bases between. Germline lookup yields CDR1 MNHEY and CDR2 SMNVEV (reference sequence). There are 13 residues in the CDR3. Written as DNA, the CDR3 is TGTGCCAGCAGTCTCTCTGACAGATATGGCTACACCTTC. It codes for CASSLSDRYGYTF.

The V and J genes are TRBV27 and TRBJ1-5; 8 nucleotides agree with TRBD1. There are 14 residues in the CDR3. Germline CDR1 and CDR2: MNHEY and SMNVEV (reference sequence). The junction had 6 bases not matched to a gene; V was cut back by 6 bases and J by 5 bases. CDR3 amino acids: CASRMGTGDQPQHF. CDR3 coding DNA: TGTGCCAGCAGGATGGGGACAGGAGATCAGCCCCAGCATTTT.

As for this clone: One end of the junction does not line up with germline, which may come from a read error. This chain links TRBV27 with TRBJ1-4; 9 bases are shared with TRBD1. The CDR3 totals 13 residues. The V gene's germline CDR1 is MNHEY and CDR2 SMNVEV (reference sequence). CDR3 DNA sequence: TGCGCCGGGACAGGGAACCATAATGAAAAACTGTTTTTT. Its protein product is CAGTGNHNEKLFF.

The gene calls are TRBV6-5 and TRBJ2-7, with TRBD1 as a possible D gene (6 bases). The CDR3 loop spans 13 amino acids. Trimming removed 6 bases from V and 1 base from J, with 10 bases in between. Germline V gene data show CDR1 as MNHEY and CDR2 as SVGAGI. CDR3 nucleotide sequence: TGTGCCAGCAGGCCGGACAGTTCCTACGAGCAGTACTTC. Translating it yields CASRPDSSYEQYF.

The chain is built from TRBV2 and TRBJ2-5, with a possible D match to TRBD2 (5 bases). The germline CDR1 and CDR2 sequences are SNHLY and FYNNEI. CDR3 size: 13 residues. V was trimmed by 4 bases and J by 8 bases, leaving 14 bases between them. CDR3: CASSALAEVTQYF. As DNA, the CDR3 is TGTGCCAGCAGTGCCCTGGCGGAGGTAACCCAGTACTTC. The entire variable domain, with the rest obtained from reference TRBV2 and TRBJ2-5, is as follows: EPEVTQTPSHQVTQMGQEVILRCVPISNHLYFYWYRQILGQKVEFLVSFYNNEISEKSEIFDDQFSVERPDGSNFTLKIRSTKLEDSAMYFCASSALAEVTQYFGPGTRLLVL.

The V gene is TRBV5-4, the J gene TRBJ2-5; tentatively, D is TRBD1 (6 bases). Germline V gene lookup returns CDR1 SGHNT and CDR2 YYREEE (reference sequence). The V and J ends lost 3 bases and 1 base respectively, with 10 bases between them. This CDR3 has 14 amino acids. For the CDR3, the DNA is TGTGCCAGCAGCTCCCCAGGGGCCCAAGAGACCCAGTACTTC. Translating gives CASSSPGAQETQYF.

The chain links TRBV7-6 to TRBJ1-1, with unresolved D. The V end lost 3 bases, the J end lost 6 bases, and 14 bases lay between the germline ends. The CDR3 runs 14 residues. In germline, CDR1 is SGHVS, CDR2 FNYEAQ. The CDR3 nucleotides read TGTGCCAGCAGCTTGACATCGGGATTCTCTGAAGCTTTCTTT. It translates to CASSLTSGFSEAFF.

This clone was detected only a few times. This chain joins TRBV19 and TRBJ1-1; D is unclear. The V end was cut by 8 bases, the J end by 8 bases, with 18 bases between. This CDR3 comprises 13 residues. Germline V lookup: CDR1 LNHDA, CDR2 SQIVND (reference sequence). The CDR3 loop reads CASSGKLGEEAFF. The CDR3 coding sequence is TGTGCCAGTTCCGGGAAATTAGGCGAAGAAGCTTTCTTT.

CDR3: CASTDGGQTNEKLFF. CDR3 coding DNA: TGTGCCAGCACAGATGGGGGCCAGACTAATGAAAAACTGTTTTTT. J is TRBJ1-4 and V is TRBV5-4; a weak D match, TRBD1 (6 bases). Germline assignment: CDR1 SGHNT and CDR2 YYREEE (reference sequence). Deletions cut 6 bases from V and 2 bases from J, with 14 bases between. The CDR3 is 15 residues long.

This clone was recorded once. The rearrangement joins TRBV10-2 to TRBJ2-3; weak D call: TRBD1 (5 bases). Trimming removed 7 bases from V and 1 base from J, with 9 bases in between. This CDR3 is built from 13 residues. CDR1 and CDR2 from the germline V gene are WSHSY and SAAADI. This CDR3 is CASTRQRTDTQYF. CDR3 bases: TGCGCCAGCACCCGACAGCGCACAGATACGCAGTATTTT.

The chain uses TRBV28 and TRBJ2-7, with 7 bases identical to TRBD1. The CDR3 loop spans 13 amino acids. Germline V gene sequence: CDR1 MDHEN, CDR2 SYDVKM. With 6 bases clipped from V and 2 bases from J, the junction kept 4 bases outside the gene matches. The CDR3 spells CASSGQEPYEQYF. CDR3 DNA sequence: TGTGCCAGCAGCGGACAGGAGCCCTACGAGCAGTACTTC.